These 15 T cell receptor beta chains were sequenced from one sample in a study of T cell responses to AZD1222 COVID-19 vaccine. Libraries were prepared by immunoSEQ multiplex PCR; TCRdb keeps only in-frame clonotypes and omits some of them. The sample records approximately 110,000 clones, approximately 89% being singletons. Specimen: peripheral blood, collected on day 0 of AZD1222 vaccination. Receptors originate from an adult in good health.

This chain joins TRBV12-3 or TRBV12-4 and TRBJ2-2, with 8 bases identical to TRBD2. The CDR3 is 13 residues long. J was trimmed by 6 bases and V by 5 bases; bases with no gene match: 2. The CDR3 bases are TGTGCCAGCAGTCCTAGCGGGTCCGGGGAGCTGTTTTTT. This codes for CASSPSGSGELFF.

The chain links TRBV11-2 to TRBJ2-2; 11 bases fit TRBD1. The CDR3 extends over 18 amino acids. Germline trimming cut 6 bases from V and 8 bases from J; bases unmatched to any gene: 17. Germline V gene lookup returns CDR1 SGHAT and CDR2 FQNNGV. The CDR3 protein is CASSLAFPGQGEIGELFF. The CDR3 DNA sequence: TGTGCCAGCAGTTTGGCCTTTCCGGGACAGGGGGAGATTGGGGAGCTGTTTTTT.

The rearrangement uses TRBV5-1 and TRBJ1-2; D ambiguous. This CDR3 is built from 12 residues. Germline assignment: CDR1 SGHRS and CDR2 YFSETQ. The ends were cut back, 4 bases at V and 5 bases at J, with 9 bases in the middle. As DNA, the CDR3 is TGCGCCAGCAGCCAGGACGGATATGGCTACACCTTC. Residues: CASSQDGYGYTF.

The chain joins TRBV18 to TRBJ1-2; TRBD1 is a possible D gene (5 bases). Trimming removed 6 bases from V and 2 bases from J, with 19 bases in between. Germline CDR1 reads KGHSH; CDR2 reads LQKENI. The CDR3 has 16 residues. The CDR3 DNA reads as TGTGCCAGCTCTCCCCGTCTGGAGGGGAAGAACTATGGCTACACCTTC. Its protein product is CASSPRLEGKNYGYTF.

The chain is built from TRBV29-1 and TRBJ2-1; no reliable D call. CDR1 is SQVTM, CDR2 ANQGSEA, per germline. The CDR3 length is 14 residues. Trimming took off 8 bases at V and 8 bases at J, with 22 bases between the two ends. CDR3 loop: CSPHSRMGRHEQFF. The CDR3 nucleotides are TGCAGCCCACATTCCCGGATGGGTCGGCATGAGCAGTTCTTC.

The chain has TRBV2 and TRBJ1-5; 7 nucleotides match TRBD1. The germline CDR1 and CDR2 sequences are SNHLY and FYNNEI. Trimming at V came to 6 bases and at J to 0 bases, leaving 5 bases not matched to a gene. This CDR3 has 15 amino acids. In DNA form, the CDR3 reads TGTGCCAGCAGGGCCGGGACAGTTAGCAATCAGCCCCAGCATTTT. It is translated as CASRAGTVSNQPQHF.

The gene calls are TRBV28 and TRBJ2-6; no clear D. Per germline, CDR1 MDHEN and CDR2 SYDVKM. V lost 7 bases, J lost 4 bases, and 17 bases lay in between. This CDR3 is built from 16 residues. In DNA form, the CDR3 reads TGTGCCAGCAAGGGCCCAATAGTATCCGGGGCCAACGTCCTGACTTTC. This translates into CASKGPIVSGANVLTF.

The rearrangement uses TRBV6-5 and TRBJ1-2; D is uncertain. CDR1 and CDR2 from the germline V gene are MNHEY and SVGAGI. V was clipped by 8 bases and J by 8 bases, with 15 bases between them. The CDR3 contains 12 residues. CDR3 DNA sequence: TGTGCCAGCGGTCCAGGTTGGCCCGGCTACACCTTC. This encodes CASGPGWPGYTF.

There are a few counts of this clone. The rearrangement links TRBV7-9 to TRBJ1-1; no firm D call. V lost 0 bases, J lost 0 bases, and 5 bases lay in between. Per germline, CDR1 SEHNR and CDR2 FQNEAQ (reference sequence). The CDR3 runs to 14 residues. In nucleotides, the CDR3 is TGTGCCAGCAGCTTAGCTGGGTTGAACACTGAAGCTTTCTTT. Translating it yields CASSLAGLNTEAFF.

V is TRBV6-5 and J is TRBJ1-6; D might be TRBD1 (6 bases). Germline V lookup: CDR1 MNHEY, CDR2 SVGAGI. This CDR3 spans 14 amino acids. Trimming pared 0 bases from V and 8 bases from J, leaving 8 bases between. The DNA of the CDR3 is TGTGCCAGCAGTTACTCGGCAGGGGATTCACCCCTCCACTTT. As protein: CASSYSAGDSPLHF.

The rearrangement joins TRBV18 to TRBJ1-4; D remains unclear. The CDR3 loop spans 14 amino acids. V was shortened by 5 bases and J by 4 bases, with 11 bases between the two germline ends. Germline V lookup: CDR1 KGHSH, CDR2 LQKENI. The CDR3 DNA reads as TGTGCCAGCTCATCGGGAGTGATTAATGAAAAACTGTTTTTT. Protein sequence: CASSSGVINEKLFF.

V and J are TRBV6-1 and TRBJ2-1, with 11 bases aligning to TRBD2. Germline trimming cut 4 bases from V and 4 bases from J; bases unmatched to any gene: 9. Germline V gene sequence: CDR1 MNHNS, CDR2 SASEGT. This CDR3 contains 17 residues. The CDR3 coding sequence is TGTGCCAGCAGTGCGACTAGCGGGAACAAGCATTACAATGAGCAGTTCTTC. Its translation is CASSATSGNKHYNEQFF.

This chain joins TRBV24-1 and TRBJ2-1; D call uncertain. The ends were cut back, 6 bases at V and 3 bases at J, with 11 bases in the middle. The germline V gene encodes CDR1 KGHDR and CDR2 SFDVKD. The CDR3 runs to 14 residues. The CDR3 nucleotides are TGTGCCACCAGTTCTCACGGCGGCTACAATGAGCAGTTCTTC. This sequence encodes CATSSHGGYNEQFF.

The chain uses TRBV2 and TRBJ2-4; TRBD1 aligns across 9 bases. Germline values: CDR1 SNHLY, CDR2 FYNNEI. CDR3 length: 14 residues. The V and J ends lost 6 bases and 10 bases, in that order; junction bases with no gene match: 10. CDR3 in amino acids: CASRSGQGTPIQYF. CDR3 DNA: TGTGCCAGCAGGTCCGGACAGGGGACTCCAATTCAGTACTTC.

This clone was picked up one time. This sequence joins TRBV6-5 and TRBJ2-1, with TRBD2 identical over 8 bases. CDR3 length: 12 residues. With V trimmed by 7 bases and J by 7 bases, 3 bases remained unmatched. Germline CDR1 MNHEY, CDR2 SVGAGI. CDR3 coding DNA: TGTGCCAGCACCCCGGGGGGGAATGAGCAGTTCTTC. Its protein product is CASTPGGNEQFF.